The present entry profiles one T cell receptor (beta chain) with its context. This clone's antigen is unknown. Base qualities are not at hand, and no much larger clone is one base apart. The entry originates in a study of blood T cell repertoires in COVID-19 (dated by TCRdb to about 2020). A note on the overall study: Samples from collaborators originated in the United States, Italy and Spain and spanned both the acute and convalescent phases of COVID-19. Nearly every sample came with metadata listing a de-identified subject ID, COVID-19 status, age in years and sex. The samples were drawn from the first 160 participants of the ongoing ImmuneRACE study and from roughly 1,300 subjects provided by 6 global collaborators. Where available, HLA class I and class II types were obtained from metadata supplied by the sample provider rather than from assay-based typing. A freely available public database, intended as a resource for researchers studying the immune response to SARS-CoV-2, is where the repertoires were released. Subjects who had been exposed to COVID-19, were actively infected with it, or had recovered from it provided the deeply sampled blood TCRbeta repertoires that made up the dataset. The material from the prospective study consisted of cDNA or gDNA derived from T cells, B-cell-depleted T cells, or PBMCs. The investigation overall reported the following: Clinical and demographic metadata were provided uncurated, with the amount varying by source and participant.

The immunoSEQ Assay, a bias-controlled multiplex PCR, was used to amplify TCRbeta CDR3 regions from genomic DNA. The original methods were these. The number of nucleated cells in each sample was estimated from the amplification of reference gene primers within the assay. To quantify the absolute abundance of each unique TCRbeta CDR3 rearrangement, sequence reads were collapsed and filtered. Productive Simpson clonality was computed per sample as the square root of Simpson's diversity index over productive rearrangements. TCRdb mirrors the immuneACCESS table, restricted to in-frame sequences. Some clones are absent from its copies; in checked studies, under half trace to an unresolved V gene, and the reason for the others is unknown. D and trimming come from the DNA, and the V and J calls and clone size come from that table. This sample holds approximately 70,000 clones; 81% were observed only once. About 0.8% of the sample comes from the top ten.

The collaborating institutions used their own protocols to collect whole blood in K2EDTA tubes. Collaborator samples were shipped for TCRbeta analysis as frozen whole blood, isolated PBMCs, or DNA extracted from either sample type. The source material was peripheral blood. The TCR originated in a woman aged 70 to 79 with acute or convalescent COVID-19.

In nucleotides, the sequence is TGTGCCAGCAGTTTATCTATTAGGGGACAGGGTTACCCCCTCCACTTT. The resulting protein is CASSLSIRGQGYPLHF. The chain uses TRBV28 and TRBJ1-6, with 9 junctional bases fitting TRBD1. Trimming takes 1 base off V and 13 bases off J; junction bases not matched to a gene: 11. The germline V gene encodes CDR1 MDHEN and CDR2 SYDVKM. Measured from the cysteine to the phenylalanine, the CDR3 is 16 residues long. Just the 48-base CDR3 DNA is kept, in frame starting at base 1.